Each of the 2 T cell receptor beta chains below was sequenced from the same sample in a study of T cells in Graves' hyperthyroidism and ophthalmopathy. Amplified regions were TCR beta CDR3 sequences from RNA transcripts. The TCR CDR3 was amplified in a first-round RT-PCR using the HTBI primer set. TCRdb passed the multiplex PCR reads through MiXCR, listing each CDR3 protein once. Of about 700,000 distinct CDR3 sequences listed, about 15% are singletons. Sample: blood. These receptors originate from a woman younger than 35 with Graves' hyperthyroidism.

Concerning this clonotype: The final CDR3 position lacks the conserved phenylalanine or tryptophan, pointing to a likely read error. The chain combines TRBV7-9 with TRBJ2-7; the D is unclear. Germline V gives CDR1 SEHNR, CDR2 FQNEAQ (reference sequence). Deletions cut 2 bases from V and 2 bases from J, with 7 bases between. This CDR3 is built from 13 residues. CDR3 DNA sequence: TGTGCCAGCAGCTTACAGACCACCTACGAGCAGTACTCC. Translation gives CASSLQTTYEQYS.

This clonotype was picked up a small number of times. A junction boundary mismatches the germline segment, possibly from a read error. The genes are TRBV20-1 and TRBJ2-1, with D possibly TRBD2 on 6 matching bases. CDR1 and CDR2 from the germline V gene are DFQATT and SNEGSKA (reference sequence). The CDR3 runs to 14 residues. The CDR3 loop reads CSARDGGNHNEQFF. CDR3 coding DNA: TGCAGTGCTCGAGACGGGGGAAACCACAATGAGCAGTTCTTC.